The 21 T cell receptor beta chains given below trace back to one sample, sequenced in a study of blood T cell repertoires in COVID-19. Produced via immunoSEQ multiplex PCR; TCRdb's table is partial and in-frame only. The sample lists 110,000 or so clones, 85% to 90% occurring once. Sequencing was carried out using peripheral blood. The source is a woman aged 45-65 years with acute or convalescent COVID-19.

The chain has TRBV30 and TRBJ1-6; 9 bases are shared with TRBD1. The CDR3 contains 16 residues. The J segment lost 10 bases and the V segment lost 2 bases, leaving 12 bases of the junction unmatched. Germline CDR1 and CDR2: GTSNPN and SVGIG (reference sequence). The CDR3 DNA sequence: TGTGCCTGGAGTCCGCGGGGACAGGGCAAGGGATCACCCCTCCACTTT. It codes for CAWSPRGQGKGSPLHF.

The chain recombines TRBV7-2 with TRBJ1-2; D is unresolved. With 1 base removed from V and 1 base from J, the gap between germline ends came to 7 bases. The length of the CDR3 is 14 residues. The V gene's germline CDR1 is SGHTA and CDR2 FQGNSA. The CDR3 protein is CASSLGPDNYGYTF. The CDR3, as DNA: TGTGCCAGCAGCTTAGGGCCAGATAACTATGGCTACACCTTC.

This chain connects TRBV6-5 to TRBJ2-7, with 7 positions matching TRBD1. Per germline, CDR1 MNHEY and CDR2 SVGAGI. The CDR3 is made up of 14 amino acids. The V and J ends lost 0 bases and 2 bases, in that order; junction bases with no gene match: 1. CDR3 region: CASSYSGQPYEQYF. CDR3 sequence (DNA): TGTGCCAGCAGTTACTCGGGACAGCCCTACGAGCAGTACTTC.

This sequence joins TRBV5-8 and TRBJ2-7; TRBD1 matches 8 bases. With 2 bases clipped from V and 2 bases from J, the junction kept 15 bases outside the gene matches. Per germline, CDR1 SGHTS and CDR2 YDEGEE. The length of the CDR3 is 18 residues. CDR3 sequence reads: CASSFMKHRDRRAYEQYF. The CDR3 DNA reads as TGTGCCAGCAGCTTCATGAAACACCGGGACAGGCGAGCCTACGAGCAGTACTTC.

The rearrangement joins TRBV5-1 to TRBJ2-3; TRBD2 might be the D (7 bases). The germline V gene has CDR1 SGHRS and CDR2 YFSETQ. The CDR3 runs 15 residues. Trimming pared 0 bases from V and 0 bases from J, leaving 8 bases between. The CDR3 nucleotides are TGCGCCAGCAGCTTGGAGGGGGGGAGCACAGATACGCAGTATTTT. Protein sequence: CASSLEGGSTDTQYF.

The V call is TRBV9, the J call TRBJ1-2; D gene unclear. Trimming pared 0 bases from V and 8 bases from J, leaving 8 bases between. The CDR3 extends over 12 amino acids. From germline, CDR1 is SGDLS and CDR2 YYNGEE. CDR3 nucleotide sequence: TGTGCCAGCAGCGTAGGGTCCGGGGGCTACACCTTC. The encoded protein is CASSVGSGGYTF.

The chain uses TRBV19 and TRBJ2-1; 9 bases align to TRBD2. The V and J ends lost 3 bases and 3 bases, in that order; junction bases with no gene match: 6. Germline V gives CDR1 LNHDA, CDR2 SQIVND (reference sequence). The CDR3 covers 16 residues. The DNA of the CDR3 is TGTGCCAGTAGTATCGGTAGCGGGGGACTCTACAATGAGCAGTTCTTC. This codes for CASSIGSGGLYNEQFF.

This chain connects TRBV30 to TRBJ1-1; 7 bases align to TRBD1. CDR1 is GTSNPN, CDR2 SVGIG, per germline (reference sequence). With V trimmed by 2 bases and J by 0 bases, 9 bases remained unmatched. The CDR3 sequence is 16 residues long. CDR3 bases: TGTGCCTGGAGTTCGGACAGTACAGGGGTGAACACTGAAGCTTTCTTT. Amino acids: CAWSSDSTGVNTEAFF.

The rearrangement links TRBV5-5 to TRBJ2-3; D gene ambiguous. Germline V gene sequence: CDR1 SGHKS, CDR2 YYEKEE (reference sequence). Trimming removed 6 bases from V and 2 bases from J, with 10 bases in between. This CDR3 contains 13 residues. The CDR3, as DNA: TGTGCCAGCAATATCTTTATCACAGATACGCAGTATTTT. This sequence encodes CASNIFITDTQYF.

The CDR3 is CASSSFGTGRTYNEQFF. The CDR3 nucleotides are TGTGCCAGCAGTTCATTTGGGACAGGGCGCACCTACAATGAGCAGTTCTTC. V is TRBV27 and J is TRBJ2-1; 9 bases agree with TRBD1. The CDR3 covers 17 residues. Looked up from germline, CDR1 is MNHEY and CDR2 is SMNVEV (reference sequence). The junction had 9 bases not matched to a gene; V was cut back by 4 bases and J by 2 bases.

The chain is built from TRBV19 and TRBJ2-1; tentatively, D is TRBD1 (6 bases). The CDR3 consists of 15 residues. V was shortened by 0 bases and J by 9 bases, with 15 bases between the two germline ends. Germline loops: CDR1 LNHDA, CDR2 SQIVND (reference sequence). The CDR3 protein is CASSIDLARGGEQFF. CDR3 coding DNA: TGTGCCAGTAGTATAGATCTAGCCAGGGGTGGTGAGCAGTTCTTC.

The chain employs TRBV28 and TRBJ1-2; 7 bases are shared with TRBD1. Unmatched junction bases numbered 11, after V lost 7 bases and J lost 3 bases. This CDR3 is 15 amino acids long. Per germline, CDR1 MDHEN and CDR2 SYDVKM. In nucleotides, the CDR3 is TGTGCCAGCAATAAAGGGACAGAAAGAGACTATGGCTACACCTTC. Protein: CASNKGTERDYGYTF.

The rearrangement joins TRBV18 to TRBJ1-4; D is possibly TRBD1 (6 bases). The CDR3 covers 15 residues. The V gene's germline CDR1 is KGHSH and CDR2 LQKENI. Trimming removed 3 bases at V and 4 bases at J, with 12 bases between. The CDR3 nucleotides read TGTGCCAGCTCACCCCGACAGGACTTTAATGAAAAACTGTTTTTT. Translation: CASSPRQDFNEKLFF.

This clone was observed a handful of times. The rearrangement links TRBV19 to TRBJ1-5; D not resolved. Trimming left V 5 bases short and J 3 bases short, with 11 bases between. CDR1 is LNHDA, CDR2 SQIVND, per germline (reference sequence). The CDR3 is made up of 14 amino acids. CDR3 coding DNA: TGTGCCAGTAGTGAGAGGTCCGCCAATCAGCCCCAGCATTTT. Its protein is CASSERSANQPQHF.

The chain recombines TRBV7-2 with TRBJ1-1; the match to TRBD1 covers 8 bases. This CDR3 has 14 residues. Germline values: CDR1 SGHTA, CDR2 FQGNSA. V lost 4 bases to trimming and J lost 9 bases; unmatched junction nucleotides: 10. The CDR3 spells CASSSRQGRGKAFF. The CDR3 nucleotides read TGTGCCAGCAGCTCCCGACAGGGGAGGGGGAAAGCTTTCTTT.

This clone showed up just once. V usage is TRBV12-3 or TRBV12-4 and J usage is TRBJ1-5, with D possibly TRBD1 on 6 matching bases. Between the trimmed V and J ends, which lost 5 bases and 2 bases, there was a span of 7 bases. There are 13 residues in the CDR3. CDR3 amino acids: CASSPGGNQPQHF. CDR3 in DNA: TGTGCCAGCAGTCCAGGGGGCAATCAGCCCCAGCATTTT.

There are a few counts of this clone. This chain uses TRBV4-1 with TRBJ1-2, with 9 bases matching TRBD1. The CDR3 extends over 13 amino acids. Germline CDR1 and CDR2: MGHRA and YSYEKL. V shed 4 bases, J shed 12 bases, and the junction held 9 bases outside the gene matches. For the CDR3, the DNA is TGCGCCAGCAGCCCGGGGACAGGGTGGAGCCACACCTTC. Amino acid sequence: CASSPGTGWSHTF.

CDR3 coding DNA: TGTGCCAGCAGTTTGGCGAGCGGACGTGGATACAATGAGCAGTTCTTC. Amino acids: CASSLASGRGYNEQFF. This chain joins TRBV28 and TRBJ2-1; D is perhaps TRBD2 (5 bases). The CDR3 has 16 residues. V gave up 3 bases and J gave up 4 bases, with 16 bases separating them. Germline V gives CDR1 MDHEN, CDR2 SYDVKM.

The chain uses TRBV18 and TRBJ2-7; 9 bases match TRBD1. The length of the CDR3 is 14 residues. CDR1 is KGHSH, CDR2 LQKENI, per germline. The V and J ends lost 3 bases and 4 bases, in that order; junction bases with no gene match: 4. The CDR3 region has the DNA TGTGCCAGCTCACCCACCGGACAGGGGTACGAGCAGTACTTC. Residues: CASSPTGQGYEQYF.

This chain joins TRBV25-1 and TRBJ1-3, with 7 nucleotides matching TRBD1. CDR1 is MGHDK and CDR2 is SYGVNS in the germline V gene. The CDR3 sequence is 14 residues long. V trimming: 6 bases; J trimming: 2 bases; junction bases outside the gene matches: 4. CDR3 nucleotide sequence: TGTGCCAGCAGCCTTACAGGGGCTGGAAACACCATATATTTT. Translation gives CASSLTGAGNTIYF.

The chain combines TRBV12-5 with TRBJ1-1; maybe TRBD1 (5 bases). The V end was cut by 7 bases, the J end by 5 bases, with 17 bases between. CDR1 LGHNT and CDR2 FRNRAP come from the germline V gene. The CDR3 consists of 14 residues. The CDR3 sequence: CASALQGVGTEAFF. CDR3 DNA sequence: TGTGCTAGTGCACTTCAAGGGGTGGGGACTGAAGCTTTCTTT.